These 10 T cell receptor beta chains share one sample of origin, sequenced in a study of blood T cell repertoires in COVID-19. Assay used: immunoSEQ multiplex PCR; TCRdb lists only in-frame clones, some missing. The sample consists of approximately 170,000 clones, around 80% of them appearing once. Input material: peripheral blood. These receptors were taken from a woman older than 75 with acute or convalescent COVID-19.

This rearrangement joins TRBV5-6 to TRBJ2-1; unclear D gene. Per germline, CDR1 SGHDT and CDR2 YYEEEE. There are 12 residues in the CDR3. V shed 3 bases and J shed 4 bases, with 5 bases lying between them. CDR3 in amino acids: CASSSEYNEQFF. The CDR3 DNA is TGTGCCAGCAGCTCTGAGTACAATGAGCAGTTCTTC.

In regard to this clone: At one boundary the junction diverges from the germline segment, which might be a read error. V and J are TRBV7-7 and TRBJ2-5; 9 bases line up with TRBD1. Germline CDR1 SSHAT, CDR2 FNYEAQ (reference sequence). The length of the CDR3 is 15 residues. CDR3 coding DNA: TGTGCTAGCAGCCAAGGGACAGGGAGGCAAGAGACCCAGTACTTC. This translates into CASSQGTGRQETQYF.

The rearrangement joins TRBV11-2 to TRBJ2-7, with D perhaps matching TRBD1 (5 bases). Between the trimmed V and J ends, which lost 4 bases and 3 bases, there was a span of 7 bases. This CDR3 has 12 amino acids. Germline values: CDR1 SGHAT, CDR2 FQNNGV. The CDR3 DNA sequence: TGTGCCAGCAGCTGGCAGGGCTACGAGCAGTACTTC. Translation gives CASSWQGYEQYF. Full variable domain (outside the CDR3, taken from reference TRBV11-2 and TRBJ2-7): EAGVAQSPRYKIIEKRQSVAFWCNPISGHATLYWYQQILGQGPKLLIQFQNNGVVDDSQLPKDRFSAERLKGVDSTLKIQPAKLEDSAVYLCASSWQGYEQYFGPGTRLTVT.

The V call is TRBV24-1, the J call TRBJ2-7; D remains ambiguous. With 3 bases removed from V and 2 bases from J, the gap between germline ends came to 7 bases. Germline V gene data show CDR1 as KGHDR and CDR2 as SFDVKD. The CDR3 is 13 residues long. CDR3 sequence: CATSDNLAYEQYF. As DNA, the CDR3 is TGTGCCACCAGTGATAACCTAGCCTACGAGCAGTACTTC.

The chain combines TRBV5-1 with TRBJ2-7; 8 bases are a match to TRBD2. CDR3 length: 15 residues. The J segment lost 3 bases and the V segment lost 7 bases, leaving 12 bases of the junction unmatched. Germline V gives CDR1 SGHRS, CDR2 YFSETQ. CDR3 coding DNA: TGCGCCAGCGCCCTTAGATTAGCGGGATTCTACGAGCAGTACTTC. Translation: CASALRLAGFYEQYF.

The rearrangement joins TRBV18 to TRBJ2-1, with 13 bases identical to TRBD2. This CDR3 has 15 residues. Per the germline V gene, CDR1 is KGHSH and CDR2 is LQKENI. Trimming took 5 bases from V and 8 from J; bases not matched to a gene: 6. CDR3 in amino acids: CASSTRTSGRDEQFF. The CDR3 DNA sequence: TGTGCCAGCTCAACTCGGACTAGCGGGAGAGATGAGCAGTTCTTC.

The V gene is TRBV27, the J gene TRBJ1-4; D possibly corresponds to TRBD1 (6 bases). CDR1 is MNHEY and CDR2 is SMNVEV in the germline V gene (reference sequence). There are 14 residues in the CDR3. Trimming cost V 6 bases and J 7 bases, with 15 bases left between them. CDR3 sequence: CASRKTGGGEKLFF. The CDR3 DNA is TGTGCCAGCAGGAAGACGGGAGGGGGTGAAAAACTGTTTTTT.

The rearrangement links TRBV11-2 to TRBJ2-3; 7 positions match TRBD2. Germline loops: CDR1 SGHAT, CDR2 FQNNGV. J lost 6 bases, V lost 6 bases, and 21 bases had no gene match. The CDR3 is made up of 18 amino acids. The CDR3 DNA reads as TGTGCCAGCAGGTTAACCTCCTTCCACGCGGGAGTCGGGGATACGCAGTATTTT. This gives the protein CASRLTSFHAGVGDTQYF.

The chain combines TRBV6-4 with TRBJ2-7, with 7 bases fitting TRBD2. The germline gives CDR1 MRHNA, CDR2 SNTAGT. V lost 8 bases to trimming and J lost 9 bases; unmatched junction nucleotides: 10. The CDR3 extends over 12 amino acids. CDR3 sequence (DNA): TGTGCCAGCCCCCAAGCGGGGATCGGGCAGTACTTC. Protein product: CASPQAGIGQYF.

The gene calls are TRBV2 and TRBJ2-2, with D maybe TRBD2 (6 bases). V was cut by 6 bases and J by 0 bases, with 11 bases left in between. This CDR3 contains 15 residues. Germline lookup yields CDR1 SNHLY and CDR2 FYNNEI. CDR3 amino acids: CASRAGTANTGELFF. The DNA of the CDR3 is TGTGCCAGCAGAGCCGGGACTGCGAACACCGGGGAGCTGTTTTTT.